These 7 T cell receptor beta chains share one sample of origin, sequenced in a study of shared clonotypes between healthy human individuals. The table came from immunoSEQ multiplex PCR; TCRdb's copy has only in-frame clones and leaves some out. This sample has hundreds of thousands of clones, with less than 80% found just once. The specimen was memory CD4+ T cells sorted from blood. Subset indicated: CD45RA-negative fraction. The receptor source for this set is a woman younger than 45 in good health.

This clone was seen a handful of times. The chain uses TRBV7-6 and TRBJ2-2; D is unresolved. The germline V gene has CDR1 SGHVS and CDR2 FNYEAQ. Between the trimmed V and J ends, which lost 4 bases and 0 bases, there was a span of 9 bases. The CDR3 has 15 amino acids. This CDR3 reads CASSSMAANTGELFF. Here the CDR3 DNA reads TGTGCCAGCAGCTCAATGGCGGCGAACACCGGGGAGCTGTTTTTT. The whole variable domain, filled in from reference TRBV7-6 and TRBJ2-2, reads GAGVSQSPRYKVTKRGQDVALRCDPISGHVSLYWYRQALGQGPEFLTYFNYEAQQDKSGLPNDRFSAERPEGSISTLTIQRTEQRDSAMYRCASSSMAANTGELFFGEGSRLTVL.

In the case of this clone: The sample has other DNA sequences that encode this CDR3 too. J is TRBJ2-7 and V is TRBV6-1; D is unclear. The CDR3 is made up of 14 amino acids. Germline assignment: CDR1 MNHNS and CDR2 SASEGT. V dropped 2 bases and J dropped 4 bases, with 12 bases sitting between them. This chain's CDR3 is CASSEPRAPYEQYF. The CDR3 bases are TGTGCCAGCAGTGAACCACGGGCCCCGTACGAGCAGTACTTC.

The gene calls are TRBV7-8 and TRBJ2-3; D uncertain. With 6 bases removed from V and 4 bases from J, the gap between germline ends came to 8 bases. The CDR3 length is 12 residues. Looked up from germline, CDR1 is SGHVS and CDR2 is FQNEAQ. DNA of the CDR3: TGTGCCAGCAGAGAGACCGCAGATACGCAGTATTTT. Its protein is CASRETADTQYF.

The V gene is TRBV9, the J gene TRBJ2-1; 8 nucleotides match TRBD1. Germline trimming cut 3 bases from V and 7 bases from J; bases unmatched to any gene: 12. The CDR3 runs 16 residues. CDR1 is SGDLS and CDR2 is YYNGEE in the germline V gene. CDR3 nucleotide sequence: TGTGCCAGCAGCGGCGACCCGGGACAGGTGGGGAATGAGCAGTTCTTC. It specifies CASSGDPGQVGNEQFF.

The chain carries TRBV14 and TRBJ2-1; 7 nucleotides agree with TRBD2. The CDR3 is 15 amino acids. Trimming at V came to 0 bases and at J to 7 bases, leaving 6 bases not matched to a gene. Germline CDR1 is SGHDN and CDR2 is FVKESK. The CDR3 region is CASSQDTAGRNEQFF. In DNA, the CDR3 is TGTGCCAGCAGCCAAGATACAGCGGGAAGGAATGAGCAGTTCTTC.

The chain links TRBV28 to TRBJ2-3; the match to TRBD2 covers 9 bases. The CDR3 runs to 15 residues. Germline loops: CDR1 MDHEN, CDR2 SYDVKM. Trimming at V came to 4 bases and at J to 1 base, leaving 3 bases not matched to a gene. Here the CDR3 DNA reads TGTGCCAGCAGTTCCCGGACTAGCGGCACAGATACGCAGTATTTT. Translation gives CASSSRTSGTDTQYF. Variable domain in full (rest from reference TRBV28 and TRBJ2-3): DVKVTQSSRYLVKRTGEKVFLECVQDMDHENMFWYRQDPGLGLRLIYFSYDVKMKEKGDIPEGYSVSREKKERFSLILESASTNQTSMYLCASSSRTSGTDTQYFGPGTRLTVL.

The chain uses TRBV11-3 and TRBJ2-7; 12 nucleotides agree with TRBD2. Germline V gene data show CDR1 as SGHNT and CDR2 as YENEEA. This CDR3 spans 15 amino acids. V shed 5 bases, J shed 1 base, and the junction held 3 bases outside the gene matches. CDR3 protein: CASSAGLAGSYEQYF. In DNA, the CDR3 is TGTGCCAGCAGCGCCGGACTAGCGGGATCCTACGAGCAGTACTTC.